This T cell receptor beta chain was documented in a study of T cells in Graves' hyperthyroidism and ophthalmopathy. In this sample, this clonotype turned up many times. CDR1 and CDR2 from the germline V gene are DFQATT and SNEGSKA (reference sequence). CDR3 size: 14 residues. TCR beta CDR3 sequences were amplified from RNA transcripts. Initially, a first-round RT-PCR of the TCR CDR3 employed the HTBI primer set. TCRdb reprocessed the multiplex PCR reads with MiXCR, giving one entry per CDR3 protein. The sample has roughly 500,000 distinct CDR3 sequences, about 43% seen once. Uncontrolled infection, other autoimmune disease, pregnancy or lactation excluded patients. Used for diagnoses were clinical symptoms, serum thyroxine and TRAb, thyroid ultrasound and orbital computed tomography.

The rearrangement uses TRBV20-1 and TRBJ1-1; the match to TRBD1 covers 9 bases. This clonotype originated in an adult woman with Graves' disease, either hyperthyroidism or ophthalmopathy (not recorded which). Input material: peripheral blood or thyroid tissue (not recorded which). For the CDR3, the DNA is TGCAGCGGGACAGGGTACGTAGGGAACACTGAAGCTTTCTTT. It is translated as CSGTGYVGNTEAFF.